This T cell receptor beta chain was recorded in a study of blood T cell repertoires in COVID-19. Background on the study: T cells, B-cell-depleted T cells, or PBMCs provided the cDNA or gDNA that served as material.

Sequenced by immunoSEQ multiplex PCR; TCRdb stores in-frame clones only, minus some. Of approximately 300,000 clones in the sample, around nine tenths were seen once. The study drew participants aged 18 to 89 years from some 24 US areas. Symptom resolution, clearance, or two negative PCRs marked donors in Cohort 3 as recovered. After removal of 7 bases from V and 8 bases from J, the junction contained 10 bases not matched to a gene. The CDR3 is 14 amino acids. CDR1 LNHDA and CDR2 SQIVND come from the germline V gene (reference sequence). The TCR sequence derives from a woman aged 18-29 years who had recovered from COVID-19. This sequence joins TRBV19 and TRBJ1-3, with 8 bases that match TRBD1. The sequenced sample consisted of PBMCs or T cells enriched from blood (not recorded which). The DNA of the CDR3 is TGTGCCAGTACCAATGGACAGGGAGGGGACACCATATATTTT. This gives the protein CASTNGQGGDTIYF.